This TCR beta chain was obtained from a study of blood T cell repertoires in COVID-19. Study-wide background: The study drew acute and convalescent COVID-19 samples from the United States, Italy and Spain. The analysed material was cDNA or gDNA that came from T cells, B-cell-depleted T cells, or PBMCs.

Between the trimmed V and J ends, which lost 4 bases and 2 bases, there was a span of 12 bases. This CDR3 is built from 14 residues. Germline-derived CDR1 and CDR2 are SGHRS and YFSETQ. Per the original methods: Amplifying reference gene primers gave estimates of nucleated cell counts. Using immunoSEQ multiplex PCR, the repertoire was profiled, and TCRdb retains in-frame clones only, with some absent. The V and J calls and the clone size are those of that table, but D and trimming were determined from the DNA. Seen here are around 140,000 clones, approximately 88% observed once, and the top ten hold approximately 1.8%.

The clonotype originates from a man in his 70s with acute or convalescent COVID-19. The chain combines TRBV5-1 with TRBJ1-2; D is ambiguous. The sequenced sample was peripheral blood. As DNA, the CDR3 is TGCGCCAGCAGCCCGGTTGCCGGGAACTATGGCTACACCTTC. Protein: CASSPVAGNYGYTF.